One and the same sample provided the 8 T cell receptor beta chains below, sequenced in a study of CD8 T cells in ankylosing spondylitis. TCRdb redid the calling of the 5' RACE reads with MiXCR, one entry per CDR3 protein. The table has 150,000 to 200,000 distinct CDR3 sequences, roughly 34% seen once. The specimen was synovial fluid, either unsorted or a sorted T cell fraction (not recorded which). The receptors stem from a male donor with ankylosing spondylitis.

The V and J genes are TRBV10-2 and TRBJ1-2; D remains unclear. Trimming removed 6 bases at V and 1 base at J, with 9 bases between. The germline CDR1 and CDR2 sequences are WSHSY and SAAADI. The CDR3 spans 13 residues. CDR3 DNA: TGCGCCAGCAGACCTGGGGTTAACTATGGCTACACCTTC. Translated: CASRPGVNYGYTF.

The genes are TRBV4-2 and TRBJ2-7, with 7 bases identical to TRBD1. The CDR3 totals 15 residues. The trim removed 0 bases at V and 0 bases at J, leaving 2 bases unmatched. In germline, CDR1 is LGHNA, CDR2 YNFKEQ. This CDR3 is CASSQEWDSSYEQYF. The CDR3 DNA reads TGTGCCAGCAGCCAAGAATGGGACAGCTCCTACGAGCAGTACTTC.

This clonotype is deemed medium-sized. The chain carries TRBV28 and TRBJ2-1, with D perhaps matching TRBD2 (6 bases). The CDR3 covers 15 residues. Between the trimmed V and J ends, which lost 2 bases and 4 bases, there was a span of 12 bases. Germline assignment: CDR1 MDHEN and CDR2 SYDVKM. CDR3: CASSLGGSRYNEQFF. The CDR3 bases are TGTGCCAGCAGTTTAGGGGGGTCCAGATACAATGAGCAGTTCTTC. The complete variable domain, with remaining parts taken from reference TRBV28 and TRBJ2-1, reads DVKVTQSSRYLVKRTGEKVFLECVQDMDHENMFWYRQDPGLGLRLIYFSYDVKMKEKGDIPEGYSVSREKKERFSLILESASTNQTSMYLCASSLGGSRYNEQFFGPGTRLTVL.

This clonotype has a handful of counts. The CDR3 coding sequence is TGCAGTGCTAGACTATCCGTTGGTTCTTGGATATCGTACAATGAGCAGTTCTTC. Its translation: CSARLSVGSWISYNEQFF. The rearrangement links TRBV20-1 to TRBJ2-1; D unclear. CDR1 DFQATT and CDR2 SNEGSKA come from the germline V gene (reference sequence). V lost 2 bases to trimming and J lost 4 bases, with 24 bases between them. The length of the CDR3 is 18 residues.

This clonotype was counted only a few times. The chain links TRBV29-1 to TRBJ2-1; D is possibly TRBD2 (6 bases). Germline loops: CDR1 SQVTM, CDR2 ANQGSEA. This CDR3 spans 15 amino acids. The V end was cut by 4 bases, the J end by 0 bases, with 13 bases between. Here the CDR3 reads CSVVGGESSYNEQFF. The CDR3 nucleotides are TGCAGCGTTGTCGGGGGAGAAAGCTCCTACAATGAGCAGTTCTTC.

In its sample, this clonotype was seen many times. This sequence joins TRBV30 and TRBJ2-1; either TRBD1 or TRBD2 may fit D (6 bases each). V lost 0 bases, J lost 7 bases, and 19 bases lay in between. Germline assignment: CDR1 GTSNPN and CDR2 SVGIG (reference sequence). The CDR3 is 16 residues long. CDR3 DNA: TGTGCCTGGAGTGTCCCTCTGGGGGGCTTTAATAATGAGCAGTTCTTC. As protein: CAWSVPLGGFNNEQFF.

V and J are TRBV6-1 and TRBJ2-7; possible D gene TRBD2, 5 bases. From germline, CDR1 is MNHNS and CDR2 SASEGT. The V and J ends lost 7 bases and 7 bases respectively, with 17 bases between them. The CDR3 has 13 residues. CDR3 residues: CASMPTSRGEQYF. In DNA form, the CDR3 reads TGTGCCAGCATGCCAACGTCCCGCGGGGAGCAGTACTTC.

This clonotype showed up just a few times. The J gene is TRBJ2-2, the V gene TRBV6-1; 7 bases align to TRBD2. The CDR3 loop spans 15 amino acids. Germline V gene lookup returns CDR1 MNHNS and CDR2 SASEGT. Trimming took 6 bases from V and 6 from J; bases not matched to a gene: 10. CDR3 region: CASRSRSGTAGELFF. The CDR3 DNA follows: TGTGCCAGCAGGTCCCGCAGCGGGACTGCCGGGGAGCTGTTTTTT.